The rows below give T cell receptor beta chains drawn from one sample of a study of blood T cell repertoires in COVID-19. Assay: immunoSEQ multiplex PCR; the TCRdb copy retains only in-frame clones and omits some. Of about 190,000 clones listed, less than 90% are singletons. Specimen: peripheral blood. These TCRs come from a human donor in a cohort sampled during active COVID-19. Both conserved end residues are part of each CDR3. D genes are given only for firm matches. Not every row has a clone size; where given, it reads once, few, many or a size class.

J | length | V | size | D | CDR3 | DNA
TRBJ2-7 | 14 | TRBV5-4 | - | - | CASSFPGGRHEQYF | TGTGCCAGCAGCTTCCCTGGGGGGAGACACGAGCAGTACTTC
TRBJ2-5 | 14 | TRBV19 | - | TRBD1 | CASSTTGERETQYF | TGTGCCAGTAGTACAACAGGGGAACGGGAGACCCAGTACTTC
TRBJ2-6 | 16 | TRBV5-5 | - | - | CASSLSGISGANVLTF | TGTGCCAGCAGCTTATCTGGCATCTCTGGGGCCAACGTCCTGACTTTC
TRBJ2-2 | 15 | TRBV9 | - | TRBD1 | CASSVEAGGNGELFF | TGTGCCAGCAGCGTAGAGGCAGGGGGTAACGGGGAGCTGTTTTTT
TRBJ1-2 | 12 | TRBV12-3/TRBV12-4 | - | TRBD1 | CASSWDRDGYTF | TGTGCCAGCAGTTGGGACAGGGATGGCTACACCTTC
TRBJ1-6 | 15 | TRBV27 | - | - | CASSPLTGLNSPLHF | TGTGCCAGCAGTCCTTTGACAGGCCTGAATTCACCCCTCCACTTT
TRBJ2-2 | 13 | TRBV6-5 | once | TRBD2 | CASSSLAVGELFF | TGTGCCAGCAGTTCCCTAGCGGTTGGGGAGCTGTTTTTT
TRBJ2-2 | 15 | TRBV2 | - | - | CASSEGTTGTGELFF | TGTGCCAGCAGTGAAGGGACAACGGGCACCGGGGAGCTGTTTTTT
TRBJ1-1 | 14 | TRBV7-8 | - | TRBD1 | CASGPGTANTEAFF | TGTGCCAGCGGCCCCGGGACAGCGAACACTGAAGCTTTCTTT
TRBJ1-1 | 13 | TRBV6-5 | - | TRBD1 | CASRTGGNTEAFF | TGTGCCAGCAGGACAGGGGGAAACACTGAAGCTTTCTTT
TRBJ2-2 | 15 | TRBV6-5 | - | TRBD2 | CASSRGLAAVGELFF | TGTGCCAGCAGTCGGGGACTAGCTGCGGTCGGGGAGCTGTTTTTT
TRBJ2-2 | 15 | TRBV11-2 | - | - | CASSRSAIYTGELFF | TGTGCCAGCAGCCGGTCCGCTATCTACACCGGGGAGCTGTTTTTT
TRBJ2-1 | 15 | TRBV27 | - | TRBD2 | CASSSRLARGNEQFF | TGTGCCAGCAGCTCACGACTAGCCCGCGGGAATGAGCAGTTCTTC
TRBJ2-1 | 15 | TRBV20-1 | - | - | CSASRAGRSYNEQFF | TGCAGTGCTAGTCGTGCCGGGAGATCCTACAATGAGCAGTTCTTC
TRBJ2-7 | 15 | TRBV9 | - | TRBD1 | CASSVATGASYEQYF | TGTGCCAGCAGCGTAGCGACAGGGGCCTCCTACGAGCAGTACTTC
TRBJ2-2 | 16 | TRBV4-1 | - | - | CASSQGGLGYTGELFF | TGCGCCAGCAGCCAGGGGGGACTCGGATACACCGGGGAGCTGTTTTTT
TRBJ2-1 | 15 | TRBV2 | - | TRBD2 | CASSEALRGGNEQFF | TGTGCCAGCAGTGAAGCGCTTCGGGGGGGCAATGAGCAGTTCTTC
TRBJ2-3 | 15 | TRBV7-7 | - | - | CASSPNIGGSDTQYF | TGTGCCAGCAGCCCCAACATAGGAGGGTCAGATACGCAGTATTTT
TRBJ1-1 | 15 | TRBV9 | - | - | CASSPAGQVNTEAFF | TGTGCCAGCAGCCCAGCAGGTCAGGTGAACACTGAAGCTTTCTTT
TRBJ2-3 | 14 | TRBV20-1 | - | - | CSASPTIRTDTQYF | TGCAGTGCTAGTCCCACTATACGCACAGATACGCAGTATTTT
TRBJ2-1 | 16 | TRBV5-1 | - | TRBD2 | CASSLAGTSGSNEQFF | TGCGCCAGCAGCTTGGCAGGGACTAGCGGAAGTAATGAGCAGTTCTTC
TRBJ1-1 | 13 | TRBV2 | - | TRBD1 | CATGQGRNTEAFF | TGTGCCACCGGACAGGGCCGGAACACTGAAGCTTTCTTT
TRBJ1-1 | 13 | TRBV28 | - | - | CASSGEGAPEAFF | TGTGCCAGCAGTGGGGAAGGGGCCCCTGAAGCTTTCTTT
TRBJ1-5 | 15 | TRBV6-5 | - | TRBD1 | CASSYSGQGSQPQHF | TGTGCCAGCAGTTACTCCGGACAGGGAAGCCAGCCCCAGCATTTT
TRBJ1-5 | 17 | TRBV4-1 | - | TRBD1 | CASSQSVTRGLNQPQHF | TGCGCCAGCAGCCAATCAGTTACGAGGGGGCTTAATCAGCCCCAGCATTTT
TRBJ1-2 | 15 | TRBV7-3 | - | TRBD1 | CASSNIPGQGSGYTF | TGTGCCAGCAGCAATATTCCGGGACAGGGATCGGGCTACACCTTC
TRBJ1-2 | 12 | TRBV5-5 | few | - | CASSLNDRGYTF | TGTGCCAGCAGCTTGAACGATCGGGGCTACACCTTC
TRBJ1-5 | 16 | TRBV5-1 | - | TRBD1 | CASSWGTGALNQPQHF | TGCGCCAGCAGCTGGGGGACAGGGGCCCTCAATCAGCCCCAGCATTTT
TRBJ2-1 | 15 | TRBV19 | - | TRBD2 | CASSNGRASYNEQFF | TGTGCCAGTAGTAACGGGAGGGCCTCCTACAATGAGCAGTTCTTC
TRBJ2-2 | 15 | TRBV5-5 | - | TRBD2 | CASRYASGYTGELFF | TGTGCCAGCAGATATGCTAGCGGATACACCGGGGAGCTGTTTTTT
TRBJ1-1 | 16 | TRBV28 | - | TRBD1 | CASSPLQGALITEAFF | TGTGCCAGCAGTCCCCTCCAGGGGGCGCTGATCACTGAAGCTTTCTTT